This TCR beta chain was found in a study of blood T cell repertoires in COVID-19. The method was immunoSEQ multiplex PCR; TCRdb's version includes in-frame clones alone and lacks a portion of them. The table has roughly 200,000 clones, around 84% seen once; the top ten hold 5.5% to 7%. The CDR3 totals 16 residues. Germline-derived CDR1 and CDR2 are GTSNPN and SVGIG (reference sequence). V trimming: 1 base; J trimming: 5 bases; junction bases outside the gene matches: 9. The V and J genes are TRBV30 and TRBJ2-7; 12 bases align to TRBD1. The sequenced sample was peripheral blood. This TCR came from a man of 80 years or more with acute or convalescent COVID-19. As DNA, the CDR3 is TGTGCCTGGAGTGCCCTAAAGGGACAGGGGGCTCACGAGCAGTACTTC. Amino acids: CAWSALKGQGAHEQYF.